This T cell receptor beta chain was recorded in a study of blood T cell repertoires in COVID-19. Study details: Spain, Italy and the United States supplied samples that represented acute and convalescent COVID-19.

Authors' analysis steps: Estimation of nucleated cell counts was performed using reference gene primer amplification. TCRdb's table, derived via immunoSEQ multiplex PCR, lists solely in-frame clones and lacks some. V, J and clone size derive from that table, while D and trimming were established from the DNA sequence. The profile covers tens of thousands of clones, with 80% to 90% appearing a single time and 3.5% taken by the ten largest. CDR3 length equals 15 residues. J was trimmed by 2 bases and V by 3 bases; bases with no gene match: 4. CDR1 is SNHLY and CDR2 is FYNNEI in the germline V gene. The V call is TRBV2, the J call TRBJ1-2; TRBD1 matches 9 bases. The clonotype was recovered from a human donor in a cohort sampled during active COVID-19. Sequencing was done on a sample of peripheral blood. The CDR3 spells CASSDTGGLNYGYTF. The CDR3 DNA reads as TGTGCCAGCAGTGATACAGGGGGCTTGAACTATGGCTACACCTTC.